The 30 T cell receptor beta chains below all came from one sample that was sequenced in a study of T-cell reconstitution after alpha-beta-depleted transplantation in children. A library of TCRbeta sequences, prepared with unique molecular identifiers, was generated. TCRdb re-analysed the PCR reads in MiXCR, keeping a single row per CDR3 protein. The sample has around 140,000 distinct CDR3 sequences, about 8.8% seen once. Sequencing used PBMCs, mostly from graft donor cells, obtained 180 days after TCRalphabeta/CD19-depleted stem cell transplant. These receptors all come from a female patient aged 2 to 10 who had a stem cell transplant for congenital amegakaryocytic thrombocytopenia, so the T cells may come from the graft donor.

This clonotype was observed many times. The rearrangement joins TRBV21-1 to TRBJ1-6; whether TRBD1, the table's D call, matches the DNA was not checked. TRBV21-1 is recorded as a pseudogene. The length of the CDR3 is 16 residues. The CDR3 region has the DNA TGTGCCAGCAGCAACGGACAGGGGGCTGAAAATTCACCCCTCCACTTT. It yields the protein CASSNGQGAENSPLHF.

The J gene is TRBJ2-1, the V gene TRBV20-1; perhaps TRBD1 as D (5 bases). This CDR3 is 14 amino acids long. Germline lookup yields CDR1 DFQATT and CDR2 SNEGSKA (reference sequence). DNA for the CDR3: TGCTTCTGGGGCCACGCGCCCCTTTACAATGAGCAGTTCTTC. Translating it yields CFWGHAPLYNEQFF.

Concerning this clonotype: Possible read error: a much larger clone is one base away. The gene calls are TRBV5-1 and TRBJ2-7; D is tentatively TRBD1 or TRBD2 (5 bases each). This CDR3 is 15 amino acids long. Germline V CDR1 and CDR2: SGHRS, YFSETQ. The CDR3 loop reads CSSSLGVAGDYQQYF. The CDR3 coding sequence is TGCTCCAGCAGCTTGGGGGTAGCAGGAGACTACCAGCAGTACTTC. The full variable domain, completed using reference TRBV5-1 and TRBJ2-7, is KAGVTQTPRYLIKTRGQQVTLSCSPISGHRSVSWYQQTPGQGLQFLFEYFSETQRNKGNFPGRFSGRQFSNSRSEMNVSTLELGDSALYLCSSSLGVAGDYQQYFGPGTRLTVT.

This clonotype was seen a handful of times. The chain joins TRBV28 to TRBJ1-6, with 7 bases that match TRBD1. The V segment lost 7 bases and the J segment 14 bases; nucleotides outside the gene matches: 17. Germline CDR1 and CDR2: MDHEN and SYDVKM. The CDR3 runs to 15 residues. CDR3 region: CASIKGGTARGALHF. CDR3 DNA: TGTGCCAGCATTAAAGGGGGGACAGCGCGAGGGGCCCTCCACTTT.

In this sample, this clonotype turned up a few times. The chain has TRBV7-6 and TRBJ2-1; 7 bases are shared with TRBD2. The CDR3 extends over 15 amino acids. J gave up 4 bases and V 4 bases, and 7 bases lay outside the gene matches. Germline assignment: CDR1 SGHVS and CDR2 FNYEAQ. Here the CDR3 reads CASSSPGLDYNEQFF. CDR3 DNA: TGTGCCAGCAGCTCCCCCGGACTAGATTACAATGAGCAGTTCTTC.

This clonotype was observed at least ten times. The chain employs TRBV10-3 and TRBJ2-1; 10 nucleotides align to TRBD2. The CDR3 spans 17 residues. Germline CDR1 ENHRY, CDR2 SYGVKD. The V gene end was trimmed by 2 bases and the J gene end by 6 bases; junction bases not matched to a gene: 10. CDR3 nucleotides: TGTGCCATCAGTGAGAACCCTAGCGGGAGAGGAGTCAATGAGCAGTTCTTC. Translated: CAISENPSGRGVNEQFF.

This clonotype showed up many times. The rearrangement joins TRBV27 to TRBJ2-3; TRBD2 might be the D (7 bases). Trimming removed 10 bases from V and 8 bases from J, with 25 bases in between. The CDR3 totals 15 residues. CDR1 and CDR2 (germline): MNHEY, SMNVEV (reference sequence). CDR3 protein: CATKGGLSPPGTQYF. CDR3 DNA sequence: TGTGCCACAAAGGGGGGACTAAGTCCTCCGGGTACGCAGTATTTT.

This clonotype has just a few counts. The chain is built from TRBV27 and TRBJ2-2; D ambiguous. V lost 3 bases, J lost 8 bases, and 7 bases lay in between. The CDR3 contains 12 residues. Germline CDR1 and CDR2: MNHEY and SMNVEV (reference sequence). CDR3 loop: CASSFRVGELFF. In DNA form, the CDR3 reads TGTGCCAGCAGTTTTCGTGTAGGGGAGCTGTTTTTT.

This chain uses TRBV7-2 with TRBJ2-6, with 7 nucleotides matching TRBD2. V shed 3 bases, J shed 1 base, and the junction held 6 bases outside the gene matches. CDR3 length: 17 amino acids. Germline CDR1 reads SGHTA; CDR2 reads FQGNSA. The CDR3 DNA follows: TGTGCCAGCAGCTTGGGCGGGAGAGGGTCTGGGGCCAACGTCCTGACTTTC. Its protein product is CASSLGGRGSGANVLTF.

This clonotype has just a few counts. The rearrangement uses TRBV5-6 and TRBJ1-5; 7 bases align to TRBD1. The CDR3 covers 16 residues. V was clipped by 1 base and J by 3 bases; unmatched bases: 7. Looked up from germline, CDR1 is SGHDT and CDR2 is YYEEEE. DNA for the CDR3: TGTGCCAGCAGCTTGAATCACAGGGGATTCAATCAGCCCCAGCATTTT. Translated: CASSLNHRGFNQPQHF.

Many counts were recorded for this clonotype. The chain combines TRBV12-3 or TRBV12-4 with TRBJ1-2, with D uncertain. Between the trimmed V and J ends, which lost 5 bases and 1 base, there was a span of 8 bases. The CDR3 extends over 13 amino acids. CDR3 in amino acids: CASSPMINYGYTF. In nucleotides, the CDR3 is TGTGCCAGCAGTCCGATGATTAACTATGGCTACACCTTC.

This clonotype showed up many times. The chain couples TRBV29-1 to TRBJ2-1; TRBD1 matches at 7 bases. Germline trimming cut 8 bases from V and 3 bases from J; bases unmatched to any gene: 10. This CDR3 is built from 14 residues. CDR1 SQVTM and CDR2 ANQGSEA come from the germline V gene. The CDR3 DNA sequence: TGCAGCCTCATTTCGGGACAGCACTACAATGAGCAGTTCTTC. Protein: CSLISGQHYNEQFF.

A few counts support this clonotype. The CDR3 coding sequence is TGCAGTGCTGGCCCCCGGGACGGTCGTAATCAGCCCCAGCATTTT. Protein sequence: CSAGPRDGRNQPQHF. This chain uses TRBV20-1 with TRBJ1-5; a possible D gene is TRBD1 (5 bases). The CDR3 is 15 residues long. V lost 5 bases, J lost 4 bases, and 18 bases lay in between. Per the germline V gene, CDR1 is DFQATT and CDR2 is SNEGSKA (reference sequence).

The chain has TRBV7-2 and TRBJ2-1; 7 nucleotides match TRBD2. The J call may be in error: the DNA end matches TRBJ2-7 better. The CDR3 is 17 amino acids. Germline-derived CDR1 and CDR2 are SGHTA and FQGNSA. The DNA of the CDR3 is TGTGCCAGCAGCCGGCGGCCGGGGGGAGCCTCCTACAATGAGCAGTACTTC. Protein: CASSRRPGGASYNEQYF.

V gene TRBV4-3 combines with J gene TRBJ1-6; weak D call: TRBD1 (5 bases). The V gene's germline CDR1 is LGHNA and CDR2 YSLEER. CDR3 size: 15 residues. The V and J ends lost 0 bases and 14 bases respectively, with 17 bases between them. The CDR3 spells CASSQDRGDGLSLHF. CDR3 bases: TGCGCCAGCAGCCAAGATAGAGGGGACGGCCTCTCCCTCCACTTT.

This clonotype was observed at least ten times. This chain uses TRBV11-2 with TRBJ2-1; D possibly matches TRBD1 or TRBD2 (5 bases each). V was pared by 3 bases and J by 9 bases, with 18 bases between. Per germline, CDR1 SGHAT and CDR2 FQNNGV. The CDR3 is 15 amino acids. The CDR3: CASSFDPTGASEQFF. CDR3 DNA sequence: TGTGCCAGCAGCTTTGATCCCACCGGGGCCAGTGAGCAGTTCTTC.

Points on this clonotype: Just one base apart from a much larger clone, this may be a read error. The chain links TRBV3-1 to TRBJ2-1; D is ambiguous. There are 17 residues in the CDR3. Germline V gene sequence: CDR1 LGHDT, CDR2 YNNKEL (reference sequence). Here the CDR3 reads CASSQVLFPSSYNDQFF. CDR3 nucleotides: TGTGCCAGCAGCCAAGTCCTCTTCCCCAGCTCCTACAATGACCAGTTCTTC.

This clonotype was picked up a small number of times. The V and J genes are TRBV10-3 and TRBJ1-5; 7 nucleotides agree with TRBD1. CDR3 length: 16 amino acids. Germline CDR1 reads ENHRY; CDR2 reads SYGVKD. After removal of 0 bases from V and 2 bases from J, the junction contained 4 bases not matched to a gene. DNA for the CDR3: TGTGCCATCAGTGAGTCGTGGCAGGGGGGCAATCAGCCCCAGCATTTT. Amino acid sequence: CAISESWQGGNQPQHF.

This clonotype was seen ten or more times. This chain links TRBV12-5 with TRBJ1-1; D gene unclear. Germline-derived CDR1 and CDR2 are LGHNT and FRNRAP. Trimming cost V 2 bases and J 1 base, with 8 bases left between them. This CDR3 contains 14 residues. CDR3 sequence reads: CASGLREKNTEAFF. The DNA of the CDR3 is TGTGCTAGTGGTTTGCGTGAAAAGAACACTGAAGCTTTCTTT.

This clonotype was found many times. This chain uses TRBV12-3 or TRBV12-4 with TRBJ1-4; D not certain. This CDR3 comprises 13 residues. Trimming shortened V by 5 bases and J by 8 bases, and 12 bases separated the two germline ends. The CDR3 loop reads CASSTRTGEKLFF. CDR3 DNA: TGTGCCAGCAGTACACGGACGGGAGAAAAACTGTTTTTT.

The rearrangement joins TRBV27 to TRBJ2-2; 11 bases align to TRBD2. CDR1 MNHEY and CDR2 SMNVEV come from the germline V gene (reference sequence). The CDR3 is made up of 17 amino acids. V was pared by 7 bases and J by 1 base, with 8 bases of the junction left unmatched. Here the CDR3 DNA reads TGTGCCAGCATTAGTCCTAGCGGGAGGCGGAACACCGGGGAGCTGTTTTTT. Translated: CASISPSGRRNTGELFF.

This clonotype was seen more than once but under ten times. The chain is built from TRBV3-1 and TRBJ2-5; 7 nucleotides line up with TRBD2. Germline lookup yields CDR1 LGHDT and CDR2 YNNKEL (reference sequence). The CDR3 runs to 13 residues. Losses at the gene ends were 4 bases for V and 5 bases for J; bases not matched to a gene: 4. This chain's CDR3 is CASSRGGWETQYF. CDR3 nucleotides: TGTGCCAGCAGCCGGGGGGGGTGGGAGACCCAGTACTTC.

This clonotype was counted many times. The chain is built from TRBV5-4 and TRBJ2-2, with TRBD1 matching 8 bases. Germline V CDR1 and CDR2: SGHNT, YYREEE (reference sequence). The CDR3 runs 16 residues. V dropped 0 bases and J dropped 6; count of bases not matched to a gene: 7. The CDR3 protein is CASSLGDRGRPGELFF. The CDR3 bases are TGTGCCAGCAGCTTGGGAGACAGGGGTCGTCCCGGGGAGCTGTTTTTT.

The chain couples TRBV11-3 to TRBJ2-7; weak D call: TRBD2 (6 bases). Deletions cut 4 bases from V and 7 bases from J, with 11 bases between. Germline CDR1 and CDR2: SGHNT and YENEEA. The CDR3 totals 12 residues. Written as DNA, the CDR3 is TGTGCCAGCAGCTCGGGACGGGGGGAGCAGTACTTC. This encodes CASSSGRGEQYF.

This clonotype has at least ten counts. The chain links TRBV4-3 to TRBJ2-1, with TRBD2 identical over 7 bases. The V segment lost 5 bases and the J segment 6 bases; nucleotides outside the gene matches: 13. In germline, CDR1 is LGHNA, CDR2 YSLEER. The CDR3 runs 16 residues. The CDR3 sequence: CASSRRSGGWGNEQFF. CDR3 nucleotides: TGCGCCAGCAGCAGGCGTTCGGGGGGTTGGGGCAATGAGCAGTTCTTC.

The table lists this clonotype with a few counts. The chain is built from TRBV7-9 and TRBJ1-1; D unclear. CDR3 size: 9 residues. The germline V gene has CDR1 SEHNR and CDR2 FQNEAQ (reference sequence). Trimming cost V 10 bases and J 7 bases, with 7 bases left between them. This chain's CDR3 is CATGNEAFF. CDR3 DNA sequence: TGTGCCACCGGAAATGAAGCTTTCTTT.

This clonotype came up a few times. One end of the junction varies from germline; a read error may be responsible. The chain couples TRBV20-1 to TRBJ1-2; D is perhaps TRBD1 (5 bases). The CDR3 totals 13 residues. The germline CDR1 and CDR2 sequences are DFQATT and SNEGSKA (reference sequence). The chain's CDR3 is CSASSQGNYGYTF. The CDR3 nucleotides read TGCAGTGCTAGTTCCCAGGGTAACTACGGCTACACCTTC.

The CDR3 nucleotides are TGTGCCTGGTGCACCTGGACCTGGGGTGGCTACACCTTC. Its protein is CAWCTWTWGGYTF. This chain uses TRBV30 with TRBJ1-2, with D uncertain. The CDR3 loop spans 13 amino acids. In germline, CDR1 is GTSNPN, CDR2 SVGIG (reference sequence). V was shortened by 5 bases and J by 7 bases, with 17 bases between the two germline ends.

This clonotype has only a few counts. This sequence joins TRBV12-3 or TRBV12-4 and TRBJ2-1, with 8 positions matching TRBD2. CDR3 size: 18 residues. V shed 4 bases and J 6 bases; nucleotides not matched to a gene: 17. The CDR3 nucleotides are TGTGCCAGCAGTTCCCTTCCAGATTGGCGGGAGGACGTCAATGAGCAGTTCTTC. The encoded protein is CASSSLPDWREDVNEQFF.

The table lists this clonotype with many counts. The V and J genes are TRBV20-1 and TRBJ2-3; D ambiguous. Germline V gene sequence: CDR1 DFQATT, CDR2 SNEGSKA (reference sequence). The CDR3 has 12 residues. V lost 5 bases and J 0 bases, leaving 6 bases between the germline ends. The DNA of the CDR3 is TGCAGTGCTGGCTCAAGCACAGATACGCAGTATTTT. Residues: CSAGSSTDTQYF.